The rows below give T cell receptor beta chains drawn from one sample of a study of shared clonotypes between healthy human individuals. The method was immunoSEQ multiplex PCR; TCRdb's version includes in-frame clones alone and lacks a portion of them. Among about 2 million clones, over 85% were seen once, and the ten largest hold 0.9% to 1.3%. Input material: naive CD8+ T cells sorted from blood. These receptors were collected from a man younger than 35 in good health. Each CDR3 is given with its conserved first and last residue. Each record gives: J gene, V gene, CDR3 protein.

TRBJ2-7,TRBV27,CASSLSTAYEQYF
TRBJ1-5,TRBV10-2,CASSGAGGLSGQPQHF
TRBJ2-1,TRBV7-8,CASSLTTSGAPNEQFF
TRBJ1-3,TRBV18,CASSPPVIGSGNTIYF
TRBJ1-2,TRBV6-1,CASSEGRPAYYGYTF
TRBJ2-1,TRBV11-2,CASSLAGTVEGQFF
TRBJ2-2,TRBV28,CASTYQGYTGELFF
TRBJ2-7,TRBV6-5,CASTRGETYEQYF
TRBJ1-1,TRBV29-1,CSVVGQGVEAFF
TRBJ2-5,TRBV11-2,CASSLSETQYF
TRBJ1-1,TRBV7-9,CASSANTEAFF
TRBJ2-5,TRBV4-1,CASSYTSGGLQETQYF
TRBJ1-1,TRBV19,CASSTFSPGPSETEAFF
TRBJ2-7,TRBV10-2,CASSSGKFSYEQYF
TRBJ1-2,TRBV2,CASSEEEGGFYGYTF
TRBJ1-4,TRBV7-9,CASSPRVTTNEKLFF
NA,TRBV2,CAITYSWNEQFF
TRBJ2-3,TRBV10-2,CASVESDTQYF
TRBJ1-5,TRBV27,CASSTVFGQPQHF
TRBJ2-7,TRBV7-9,CASSEGQGAVYEQYF
TRBJ1-4,TRBV4-1,CASSPEGEKLFF
TRBJ2-5,TRBV7-9,CASGGTSGQETQYF
TRBJ2-7,TRBV6-1,CASSEAGPWQGGEQYF
TRBJ2-2,TRBV6-6,CASSYGGDKLFF
TRBJ2-3,TRBV28,CASSWVGGTDTQYF
TRBJ1-3,TRBV7-2,CASSLVGSGNTIYF
TRBJ2-4,TRBV5-8,CASSPSVTWRDIQYF
TRBJ2-7,TRBV10-3,CAISESNTGTGYSYEQYF
TRBJ1-1,TRBV9,CASSVGGLMNTEAFF
TRBJ2-5,TRBV27,CASSSTGGQETQYF
TRBJ2-5,TRBV2,CASSEGLAGVGETQYF
TRBJ1-1,TRBV28,CASSFPLTTTEAFF
TRBJ2-7,TRBV14,CASSQGTGGGLEQYF